This section outlines one TCR beta chain sequence together with its context. With V trimmed by 0 bases and J by 5 bases, 8 bases remained unmatched. There are 15 residues in the CDR3. Per the germline V gene, CDR1 is SGHTS and CDR2 is YDEGEE. This entry comes from a study of control samples from healthy donors and cancer patients. TCRdb's copy holds only in-frame clones and misses some; the assay was immunoSEQ multiplex PCR. The data show 98,000 or so clones, 82% seen once. The sequencing sample was made of blood. The source is a man in his 60s in good health. V usage is TRBV5-8 and J usage is TRBJ2-7; 7 bases are shared with TRBD1. CDR3 residues: CASSLATGARDEQYF. The CDR3 DNA follows: TGTGCCAGCAGCTTGGCCACAGGGGCAAGGGACGAGCAGTACTTC.